This T cell receptor beta chain was recovered during a study of technical replicates of blood from several donors. TCRdb's table, derived via immunoSEQ multiplex PCR, lists solely in-frame clones and lacks some. Of tens of thousands of clones in the sample, nearly 96% are singletons; the top ten hold approximately 0.39%. The CDR3 totals 15 residues. The junction had 8 bases not matched to a gene; V was cut back by 1 base and J by 6 bases. Germline CDR1 and CDR2: SGHAT and FQNNGV. The genes are TRBV11-2 and TRBJ2-7, with 8 positions matching TRBD2. The material sequenced was T cells isolated from PBMCs. The sequence was collected from a human donor in good health. The chain's CDR3 is CASSLVRSGGGEQYF. CDR3 nucleotides: TGTGCCAGCAGCTTAGTACGTTCGGGGGGGGGCGAGCAGTACTTC.